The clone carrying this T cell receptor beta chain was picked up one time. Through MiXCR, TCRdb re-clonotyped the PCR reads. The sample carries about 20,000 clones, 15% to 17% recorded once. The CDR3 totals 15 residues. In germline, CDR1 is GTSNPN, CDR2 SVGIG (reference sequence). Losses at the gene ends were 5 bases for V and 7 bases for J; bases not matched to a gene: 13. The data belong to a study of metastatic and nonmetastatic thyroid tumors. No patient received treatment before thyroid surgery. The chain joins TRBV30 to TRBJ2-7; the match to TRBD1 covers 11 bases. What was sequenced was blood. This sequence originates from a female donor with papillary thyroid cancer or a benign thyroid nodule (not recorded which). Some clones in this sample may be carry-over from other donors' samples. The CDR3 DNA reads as TGTGCCTGGGCCCATCCGGACAGGGGGCGAGGGGAGCAGTACTTC. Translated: CAWAHPDRGRGEQYF.